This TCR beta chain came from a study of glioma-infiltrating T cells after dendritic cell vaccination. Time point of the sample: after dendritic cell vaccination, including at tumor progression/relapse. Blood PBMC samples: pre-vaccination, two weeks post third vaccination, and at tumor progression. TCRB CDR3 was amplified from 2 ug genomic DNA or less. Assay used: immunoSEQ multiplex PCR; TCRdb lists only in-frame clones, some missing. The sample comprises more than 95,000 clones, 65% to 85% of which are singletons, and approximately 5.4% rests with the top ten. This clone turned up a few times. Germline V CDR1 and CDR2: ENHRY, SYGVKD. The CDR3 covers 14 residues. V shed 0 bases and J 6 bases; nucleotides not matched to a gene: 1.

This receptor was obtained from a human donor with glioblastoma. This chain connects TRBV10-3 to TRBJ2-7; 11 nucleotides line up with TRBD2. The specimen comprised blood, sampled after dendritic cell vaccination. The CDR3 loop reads CAISESLAGAEQYF. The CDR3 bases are TGTGCCATCAGTGAGTCACTAGCGGGAGCCGAGCAGTACTTC.